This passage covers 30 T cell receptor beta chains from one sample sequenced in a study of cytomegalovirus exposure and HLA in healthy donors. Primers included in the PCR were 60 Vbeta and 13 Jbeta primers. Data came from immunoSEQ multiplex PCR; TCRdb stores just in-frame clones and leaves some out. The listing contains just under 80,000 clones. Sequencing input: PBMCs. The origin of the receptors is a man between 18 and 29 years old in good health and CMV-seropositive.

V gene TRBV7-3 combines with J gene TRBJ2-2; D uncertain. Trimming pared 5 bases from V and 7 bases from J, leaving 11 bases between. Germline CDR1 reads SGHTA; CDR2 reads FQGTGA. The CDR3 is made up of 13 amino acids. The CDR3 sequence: CASSPSGNGELFF. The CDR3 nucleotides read TGTGCCAGCAGCCCCTCAGGAAACGGGGAGCTGTTTTTT.

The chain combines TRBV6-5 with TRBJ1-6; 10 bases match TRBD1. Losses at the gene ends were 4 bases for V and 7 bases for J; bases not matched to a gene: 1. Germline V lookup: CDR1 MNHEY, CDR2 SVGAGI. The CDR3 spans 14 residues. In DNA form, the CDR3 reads TGTGCCAGCAGTTCGACAGGGGGCAATTCACCCCTCCACTTT. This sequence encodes CASSSTGGNSPLHF.

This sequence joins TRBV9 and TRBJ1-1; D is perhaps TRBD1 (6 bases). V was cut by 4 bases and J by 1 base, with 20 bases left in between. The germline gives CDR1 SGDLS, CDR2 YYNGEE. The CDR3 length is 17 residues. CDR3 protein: CASSSSAGAGANTEAFF. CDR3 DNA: TGTGCCAGCAGCTCTAGCGCGGGGGCAGGGGCGAACACTGAAGCTTTCTTT.

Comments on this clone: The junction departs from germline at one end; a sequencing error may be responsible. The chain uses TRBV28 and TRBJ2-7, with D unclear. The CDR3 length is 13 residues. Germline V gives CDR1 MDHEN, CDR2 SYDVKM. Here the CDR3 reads CASSLLSYYEQHF. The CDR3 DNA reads TGTGCCAGCAGTTTATTGTCATACTACGAGCAGCACTTC.

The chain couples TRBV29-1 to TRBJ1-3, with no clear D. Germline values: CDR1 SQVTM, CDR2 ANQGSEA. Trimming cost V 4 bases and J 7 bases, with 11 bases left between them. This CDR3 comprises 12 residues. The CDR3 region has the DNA TGCAGCGTTGGACTCGAAAAGAACACCATATATTTT. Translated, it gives CSVGLEKNTIYF.

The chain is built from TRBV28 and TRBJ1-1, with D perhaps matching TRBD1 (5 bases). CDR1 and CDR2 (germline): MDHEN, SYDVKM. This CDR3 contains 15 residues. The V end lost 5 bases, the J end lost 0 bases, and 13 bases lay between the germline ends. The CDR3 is CASSPRGNMNTEAFF. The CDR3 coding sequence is TGTGCCAGCAGTCCTAGGGGAAACATGAACACTGAAGCTTTCTTT. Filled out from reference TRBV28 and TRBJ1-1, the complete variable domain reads DVKVTQSSRYLVKRTGEKVFLECVQDMDHENMFWYRQDPGLGLRLIYFSYDVKMKEKGDIPEGYSVSREKKERFSLILESASTNQTSMYLCASSPRGNMNTEAFFGQGTRLTVV.

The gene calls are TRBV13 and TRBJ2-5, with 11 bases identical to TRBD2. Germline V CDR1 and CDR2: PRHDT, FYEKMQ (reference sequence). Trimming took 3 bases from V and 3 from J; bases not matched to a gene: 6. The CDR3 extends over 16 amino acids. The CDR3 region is CASSFSGLAEEETQYF. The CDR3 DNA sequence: TGTGCCAGCAGCTTTTCGGGACTAGCGGAGGAAGAGACCCAGTACTTC.

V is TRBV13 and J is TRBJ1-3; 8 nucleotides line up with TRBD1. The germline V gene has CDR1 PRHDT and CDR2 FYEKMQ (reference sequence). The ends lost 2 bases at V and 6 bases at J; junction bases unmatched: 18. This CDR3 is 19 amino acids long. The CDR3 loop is CASSLRGKIVTGAENTIYF. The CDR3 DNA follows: TGTGCCAGCAGCTTACGGGGGAAGATCGTGACAGGGGCCGAAAACACCATATATTTT.

The CDR3, as DNA: TGTGCCAGCAGTGATCCCGGGGGAGCCTATGGCTACACCTTC. Protein sequence: CASSDPGGAYGYTF. The V call is TRBV6-1, the J call TRBJ1-2; maybe TRBD1 (5 bases). V was trimmed by 3 bases and J by 4 bases, leaving 12 bases between them. The CDR3 runs 14 residues. Per germline, CDR1 MNHNS and CDR2 SASEGT.

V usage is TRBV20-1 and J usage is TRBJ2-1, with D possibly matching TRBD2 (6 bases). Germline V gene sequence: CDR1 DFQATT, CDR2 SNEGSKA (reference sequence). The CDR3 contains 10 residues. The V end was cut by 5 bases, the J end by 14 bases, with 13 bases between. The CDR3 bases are TGCAGTGCTGGGAGGACATCTGAGTTCTTC. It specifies CSAGRTSEFF.

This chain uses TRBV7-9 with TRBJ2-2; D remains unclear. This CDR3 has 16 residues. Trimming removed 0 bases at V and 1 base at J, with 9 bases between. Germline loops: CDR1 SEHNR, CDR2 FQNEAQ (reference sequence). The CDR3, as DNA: TGTGCCAGCAGCTTAGCCCATACCAGGAACACCGGGGAGCTGTTTTTT. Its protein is CASSLAHTRNTGELFF.

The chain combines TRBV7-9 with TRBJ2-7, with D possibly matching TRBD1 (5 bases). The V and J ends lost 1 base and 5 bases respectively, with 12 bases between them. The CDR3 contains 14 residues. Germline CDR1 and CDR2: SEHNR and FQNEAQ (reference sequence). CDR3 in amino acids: CASSLEGQGNEQYF. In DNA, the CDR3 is TGTGCCAGCAGCTTAGAAGGGCAGGGCAACGAGCAGTACTTC.

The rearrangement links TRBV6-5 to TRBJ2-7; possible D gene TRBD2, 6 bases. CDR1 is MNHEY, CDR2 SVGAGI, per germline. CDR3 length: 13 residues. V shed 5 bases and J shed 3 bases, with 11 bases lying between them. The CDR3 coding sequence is TGTGCCAGCAGTCAGTTGGGGGGCTACGAGCAGTACTTC. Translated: CASSQLGGYEQYF.

In nucleotides, the CDR3 is TGTGCCAGCAGCGGGGCGGGAATCCAAGAGACCCAGTACTTC. Translated, it gives CASSGAGIQETQYF. This chain connects TRBV9 to TRBJ2-5; the D gene is possibly TRBD2 (6 bases). Trimming took 3 bases from V and 1 from J, leaving 10 bases between them. Germline V gene lookup returns CDR1 SGDLS and CDR2 YYNGEE. The CDR3 contains 14 residues.

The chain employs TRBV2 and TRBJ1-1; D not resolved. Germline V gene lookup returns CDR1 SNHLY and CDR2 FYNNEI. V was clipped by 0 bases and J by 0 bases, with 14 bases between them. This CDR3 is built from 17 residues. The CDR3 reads CASSEALGRQLNTEAFF. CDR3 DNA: TGTGCCAGCAGTGAAGCGCTTGGCCGACAATTGAACACTGAAGCTTTCTTT.

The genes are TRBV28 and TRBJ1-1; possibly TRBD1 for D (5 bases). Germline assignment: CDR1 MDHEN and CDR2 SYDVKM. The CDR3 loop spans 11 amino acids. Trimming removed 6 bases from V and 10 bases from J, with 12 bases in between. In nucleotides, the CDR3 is TGTGCCAGCAGGCTACAGGAGAGAGCTTTCTTT. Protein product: CASRLQERAFF.

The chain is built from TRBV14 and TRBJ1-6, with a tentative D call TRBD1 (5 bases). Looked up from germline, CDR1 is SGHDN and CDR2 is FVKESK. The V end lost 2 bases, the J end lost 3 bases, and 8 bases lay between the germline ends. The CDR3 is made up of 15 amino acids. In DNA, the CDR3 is TGTGCCAGCAGCCAATCAGGGTTCTATAATTCACCCCTCCACTTT. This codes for CASSQSGFYNSPLHF.

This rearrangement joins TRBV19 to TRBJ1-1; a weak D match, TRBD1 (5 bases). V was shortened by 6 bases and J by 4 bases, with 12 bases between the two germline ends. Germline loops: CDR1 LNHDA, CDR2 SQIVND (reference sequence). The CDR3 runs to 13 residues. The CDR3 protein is CASSRDLGTEAFF. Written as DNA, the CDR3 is TGTGCCAGTAGCAGGGATCTTGGCACTGAAGCTTTCTTT.

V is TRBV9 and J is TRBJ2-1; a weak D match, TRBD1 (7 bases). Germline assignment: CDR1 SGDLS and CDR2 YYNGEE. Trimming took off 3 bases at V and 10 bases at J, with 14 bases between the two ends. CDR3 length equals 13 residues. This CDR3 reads CASSALRDSEQFF. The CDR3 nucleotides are TGTGCCAGCAGCGCTCTGCGGGACAGCGAGCAGTTCTTC.

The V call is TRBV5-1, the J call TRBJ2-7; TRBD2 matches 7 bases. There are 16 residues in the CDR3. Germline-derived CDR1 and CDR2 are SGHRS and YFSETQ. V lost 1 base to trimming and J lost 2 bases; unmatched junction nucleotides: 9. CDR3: CASSLLGLAVTYEQYF. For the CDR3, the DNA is TGCGCCAGCAGCTTGCTTGGCCTAGCGGTTACCTACGAGCAGTACTTC.

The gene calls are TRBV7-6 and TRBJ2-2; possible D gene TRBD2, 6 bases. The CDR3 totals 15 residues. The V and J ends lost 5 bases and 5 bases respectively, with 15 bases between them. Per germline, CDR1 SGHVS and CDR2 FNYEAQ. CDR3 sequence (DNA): TGTGCCAGCAGCCTGACGGGGGTTGAGACCGGGGAGCTGTTTTTT. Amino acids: CASSLTGVETGELFF.

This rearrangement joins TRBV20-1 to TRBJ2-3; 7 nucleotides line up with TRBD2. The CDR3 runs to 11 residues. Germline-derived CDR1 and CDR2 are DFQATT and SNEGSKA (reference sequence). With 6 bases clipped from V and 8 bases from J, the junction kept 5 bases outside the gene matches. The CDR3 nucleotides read TGCAGTGCCAAGACTAGCTTTACGCAGTATTTT. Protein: CSAKTSFTQYF.

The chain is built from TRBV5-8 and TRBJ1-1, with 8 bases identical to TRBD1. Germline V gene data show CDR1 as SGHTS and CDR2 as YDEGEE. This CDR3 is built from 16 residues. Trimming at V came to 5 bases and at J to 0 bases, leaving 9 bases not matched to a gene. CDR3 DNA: TGTGCCAGCAGTTTTACTATGGGACAGGTGAACACTGAAGCTTTCTTT. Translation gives CASSFTMGQVNTEAFF.

CDR3 residues: CASSIPGQGGGYTF. CDR3 DNA: TGTGCCAGTAGTATTCCGGGACAGGGTGGCGGCTACACCTTC. The chain combines TRBV19 with TRBJ1-2; 9 bases fit TRBD1. CDR1 is LNHDA, CDR2 SQIVND, per germline (reference sequence). With V trimmed by 3 bases and J by 8 bases, 7 bases remained unmatched. The CDR3 has 14 residues.

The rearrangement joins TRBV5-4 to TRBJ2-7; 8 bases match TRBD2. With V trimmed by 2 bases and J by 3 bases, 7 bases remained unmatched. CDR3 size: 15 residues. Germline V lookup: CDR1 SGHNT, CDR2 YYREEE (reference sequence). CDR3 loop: CASSFSGGLGYEQYF. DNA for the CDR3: TGTGCCAGCAGCTTCTCGGGGGGGCTCGGCTACGAGCAGTACTTC.

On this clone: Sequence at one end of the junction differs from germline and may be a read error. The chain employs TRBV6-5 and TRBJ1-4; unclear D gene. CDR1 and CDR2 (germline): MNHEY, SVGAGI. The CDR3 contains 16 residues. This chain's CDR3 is CAGSYSAGRANEKLFF. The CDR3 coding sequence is TGTGCCGGCAGTTACTCAGCCGGGAGGGCTAATGAAAAACTGTTTTTT.

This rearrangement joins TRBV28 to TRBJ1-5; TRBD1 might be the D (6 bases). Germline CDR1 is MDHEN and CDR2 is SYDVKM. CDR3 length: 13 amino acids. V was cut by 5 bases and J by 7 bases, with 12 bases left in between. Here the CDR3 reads CASSPGARQPQHF. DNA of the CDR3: TGTGCCAGCAGTCCAGGGGCCCGCCAGCCCCAGCATTTT.

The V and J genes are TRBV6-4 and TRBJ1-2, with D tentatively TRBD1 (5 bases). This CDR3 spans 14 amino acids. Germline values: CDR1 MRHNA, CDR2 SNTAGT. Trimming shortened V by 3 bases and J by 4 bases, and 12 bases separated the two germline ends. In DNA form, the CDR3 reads TGTGCCAGCAGTGATGGGCAGGGAGGCTATGGCTACACCTTC. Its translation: CASSDGQGGYGYTF.

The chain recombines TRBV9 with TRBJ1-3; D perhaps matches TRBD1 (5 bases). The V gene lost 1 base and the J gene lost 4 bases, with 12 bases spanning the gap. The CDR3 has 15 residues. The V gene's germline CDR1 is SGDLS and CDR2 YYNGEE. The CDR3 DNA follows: TGTGCCAGCAGCGTACGGGGGGATTCCGGAAACACCATATATTTT. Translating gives CASSVRGDSGNTIYF.

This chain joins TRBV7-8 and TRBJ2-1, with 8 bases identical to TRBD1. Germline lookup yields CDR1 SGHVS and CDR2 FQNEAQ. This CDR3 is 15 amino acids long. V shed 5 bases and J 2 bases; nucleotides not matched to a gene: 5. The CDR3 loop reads CASSLQGAAYNEQFF. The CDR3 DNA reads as TGTGCCAGCAGCCTCCAGGGGGCGGCCTACAATGAGCAGTTCTTC.